Listed here are 5 T cell receptor beta chains from one sample, sequenced in a study of shared clonotypes between healthy human individuals. Here immunoSEQ multiplex PCR was the method, and the copy in TCRdb shows in-frame clones only, minus some. The data contain approximately 1.4 million clones, about 98% of them singletons. Sequenced: naive CD4+ T cells sorted from blood. Subset: CD45RA+ positively selected. The receptors here all came from a man younger than 40 in good health.

This rearrangement joins TRBV7-2 to TRBJ2-4; D is perhaps TRBD1 or TRBD2 (5 bases each). CDR3 length: 14 amino acids. With 1 base removed from V and 5 bases from J, the gap between germline ends came to 9 bases. Germline assignment: CDR1 SGHTA and CDR2 FQGNSA. CDR3 amino acids: CASSLVGTENIQYF. Written as DNA, the CDR3 is TGTGCCAGCAGCTTAGTAGGGACGGAAAACATTCAGTACTTC. Filled out from reference TRBV7-2 and TRBJ2-4, the complete variable domain reads GAGVSQSPSNKVTEKGKDVELRCDPISGHTALYWYRQSLGQGLEFLIYFQGNSAPDKSGLPSDRFSAERTGGSVSTLTIQRTQQEDSAVYLCASSLVGTENIQYFGAGTRLSVL.

With respect to this clone: Other DNA sequences within the sample encode an identical CDR3. J is TRBJ2-2 and V is TRBV2; D is possibly TRBD2 (6 bases). V was trimmed by 8 bases and J by 2 bases, leaving 12 bases between them. CDR3 size: 14 residues. Germline lookup yields CDR1 SNHLY and CDR2 FYNNEI. In DNA form, the CDR3 reads TGTGCCAGCTCGGAACTAGCAAACACCGGGGAGCTGTTTTTT. It specifies CASSELANTGELFF.

The genes are TRBV7-6 and TRBJ2-5; 10 nucleotides match TRBD1. Per the germline V gene, CDR1 is SGHVS and CDR2 is FNYEAQ. CDR3 length: 15 amino acids. The ends lost 5 bases at V and 2 bases at J; junction bases unmatched: 5. Here the CDR3 reads CASSGPGQGQETQYF. Written as DNA, the CDR3 is TGTGCCAGCAGCGGACCGGGACAGGGGCAAGAGACCCAGTACTTC.

This clone was detected once. The same CDR3 can be traced to other DNA sequences in this sample. This sequence joins TRBV5-4 and TRBJ1-1; D uncertain. Looked up from germline, CDR1 is SGHNT and CDR2 is YYREEE (reference sequence). Deletions cut 5 bases from V and 1 base from J, with 6 bases between. CDR3 length: 12 residues. CDR3 nucleotide sequence: TGTGCCAGCAGTTCACCGAACACTGAAGCTTTCTTT. Amino acid sequence: CASSSPNTEAFF.

The rearrangement joins TRBV29-1 to TRBJ2-7; weak D call: TRBD2 (5 bases). Germline lookup yields CDR1 SQVTM and CDR2 ANQGSEA. Trimming took 7 bases from V and 0 from J, leaving 19 bases between them. The CDR3 has 15 amino acids. The CDR3 is CSATRGAASSYEQYF. As DNA, the CDR3 is TGCAGCGCCACACGGGGAGCGGCAAGCTCCTACGAGCAGTACTTC.